Following are 22 T cell receptor beta chains from one sample sequenced in a study of shared clonotypes between healthy human individuals. Only CD45RO-negative cells positively selected for CCR7 counted as naive CD8 cells, so terminally differentiated effector memory CD45RA+ cells were excluded. Clones were read by immunoSEQ multiplex PCR, and TCRdb kept only the in-frame ones, dropping some. The sample lists 750,000 to 1,000,000 clones, 80% to 95% seen once, with around 24% in the top ten. The sequenced sample was naive CD8+ T cells sorted from blood. The receptors come from a man aged 30 to 39 in good health.

V and J are TRBV15 and TRBJ2-7; 9 bases fit TRBD1. Germline lookup yields CDR1 LNHNV and CDR2 YYDKDF (reference sequence). The J segment lost 1 base and the V segment lost 8 bases, leaving 3 bases of the junction unmatched. The CDR3 totals 13 residues. In nucleotides, the CDR3 is TGTGCCACCGCGACAGGGGGATCCTACGAGCAGTACTTC. Its protein is CATATGGSYEQYF.

J is TRBJ2-3 and V is TRBV9, with D tentatively TRBD2 (5 bases). V was shortened by 5 bases and J by 0 bases, with 16 bases between the two germline ends. CDR1 and CDR2 from the germline V gene are SGDLS and YYNGEE. CDR3 length equals 16 residues. CDR3 loop: CASRGVTSGSTDTQYF. The CDR3 nucleotides are TGTGCCAGCAGGGGCGTAACAAGCGGAAGCACAGATACGCAGTATTTT.

The chain links TRBV9 to TRBJ2-7; 11 bases align to TRBD2. V was clipped by 4 bases and J by 7 bases; unmatched bases: 10. Germline lookup yields CDR1 SGDLS and CDR2 YYNGEE. The CDR3 is 15 amino acids. This CDR3 reads CASSRSGLAVEEQYF. As DNA, the CDR3 is TGTGCCAGCAGCAGGTCGGGACTAGCGGTCGAGGAGCAGTACTTC. The complete variable domain, with remaining parts taken from reference TRBV9 and TRBJ2-7, reads DSGVTQTPKHLITATGQRVTLRCSPRSGDLSVYWYQQSLDQGLQFLIQYYNGEERAKGNILERFSAQQFPDLHSELNLSSLELGDSALYFCASSRSGLAVEEQYFGPGTRLTVT.

Ten or more counts support this clone. The genes are TRBV6-1 and TRBJ2-5; D uncertain. The CDR3 is made up of 13 amino acids. Trimming removed 3 bases at V and 5 bases at J, with 10 bases between. The germline CDR1 and CDR2 sequences are MNHNS and SASEGT. The CDR3 region is CASSDSEKETQYF. The CDR3 nucleotides are TGTGCCAGCAGTGATTCGGAGAAGGAGACCCAGTACTTC.

This rearrangement joins TRBV9 to TRBJ2-1; 16 bases agree with TRBD2. The V segment lost 1 base and the J segment 6 bases; nucleotides outside the gene matches: 4. The germline gives CDR1 SGDLS, CDR2 YYNGEE. The CDR3 is 17 residues long. The CDR3, as DNA: TGTGCCAGCAGCGTAACGGGACTAGCGGGAGGGATCAATGAGCAGTTCTTC. This encodes CASSVTGLAGGINEQFF. Complete variable domain (other parts from reference TRBV9 and TRBJ2-1): DSGVTQTPKHLITATGQRVTLRCSPRSGDLSVYWYQQSLDQGLQFLIQYYNGEERAKGNILERFSAQQFPDLHSELNLSSLELGDSALYFCASSVTGLAGGINEQFFGPGTRLTVL.

V is TRBV15 and J is TRBJ2-1, with D possibly TRBD2 on 6 matching bases. The CDR3 consists of 16 residues. Germline lookup yields CDR1 LNHNV and CDR2 YYDKDF (reference sequence). Trimming stripped 3 bases from V and 3 bases from J, with 15 bases between. For the CDR3, the DNA is TGTGCCACCAGCAGGGCACGGGAGTCGATCTACAATGAGCAGTTCTTC. This encodes CATSRARESIYNEQFF. The whole variable domain, filled in from reference TRBV15 and TRBJ2-1, reads DAMVIQNPRYQVTQFGKPVTLSCSQTLNHNVMYWYQQKSSQAPKLLFHYYDKDFNNEADTPDNFQSRRPNTSFCFLDIRSPGLGDTAMYLCATSRARESIYNEQFFGPGTRLTVL.

This chain joins TRBV14 and TRBJ2-3, with D tentatively TRBD2 (5 bases). Trimming took off 0 bases at V and 1 base at J, with 26 bases between the two ends. CDR1 SGHDN and CDR2 FVKESK come from the germline V gene. The CDR3 is made up of 21 amino acids. DNA of the CDR3: TGTGCCAGCAGCCAAGAGGGTGAAGATTGGAGAGAGGGCACGGGCACAGATACGCAGTATTTT. It yields the protein CASSQEGEDWREGTGTDTQYF.

The chain couples TRBV7-3 to TRBJ2-1; D remains ambiguous. The CDR3 length is 13 residues. Germline CDR1 and CDR2: SGHTA and FQGTGA. Deletions cut 5 bases from V and 5 bases from J, with 10 bases between. CDR3 sequence reads: CASSPMGHNEQFF. DNA of the CDR3: TGTGCCAGCAGCCCAATGGGCCACAATGAGCAGTTCTTC.

The chain recombines TRBV2 with TRBJ2-5; TRBD1 matches at 9 bases. V dropped 0 bases and J dropped 0; count of bases not matched to a gene: 5. CDR3 length: 17 amino acids. Per germline, CDR1 SNHLY and CDR2 FYNNEI. The CDR3 protein is CASSEALTGGYQETQYF. The CDR3 coding sequence is TGTGCCAGCAGTGAAGCGCTTACAGGGGGCTACCAAGAGACCCAGTACTTC.

V is TRBV15 and J is TRBJ2-1, with a tentative D call TRBD1 (6 bases). The V and J ends lost 0 bases and 4 bases respectively, with 13 bases between them. Looked up from germline, CDR1 is LNHNV and CDR2 is YYDKDF (reference sequence). This CDR3 contains 16 residues. The CDR3 is CATSRDGGLGYNEQFF. The CDR3, as DNA: TGTGCCACCAGCAGAGATGGGGGCCTCGGTTACAATGAGCAGTTCTTC. Complete variable domain (other parts from reference TRBV15 and TRBJ2-1): DAMVIQNPRYQVTQFGKPVTLSCSQTLNHNVMYWYQQKSSQAPKLLFHYYDKDFNNEADTPDNFQSRRPNTSFCFLDIRSPGLGDTAMYLCATSRDGGLGYNEQFFGPGTRLTVL.

This clone has just one count. The rearrangement links TRBV29-1 to TRBJ2-3; 10 bases match TRBD2. With 4 bases clipped from V and 4 bases from J, the junction kept 8 bases outside the gene matches. CDR1 and CDR2 (germline): SQVTM, ANQGSEA. This CDR3 region has 15 residues. The CDR3 sequence: CSVGGSGRAPDTQYF. CDR3 sequence (DNA): TGCAGCGTTGGGGGAAGCGGGAGGGCCCCAGATACGCAGTATTTT.

The J gene is TRBJ2-1, the V gene TRBV9; 8 bases align to TRBD1. The V gene end was trimmed by 1 base and the J gene end by 6 bases; junction bases not matched to a gene: 12. The germline V gene has CDR1 SGDLS and CDR2 YYNGEE. This CDR3 region has 17 residues. The DNA of the CDR3 is TGTGCCAGCAGCGTACGATCCGGACAGGGCCGAAGCAATGAGCAGTTCTTC. Protein: CASSVRSGQGRSNEQFF.

This CDR3 reads CAWSPDLAETYEQYF. DNA for the CDR3: TGTGCCTGGAGCCCGGATTTAGCGGAAACCTACGAGCAGTACTTC. This chain connects TRBV30 to TRBJ2-7; D may be TRBD2 (6 bases). From germline, CDR1 is GTSNPN and CDR2 SVGIG (reference sequence). Trimming removed 3 bases from V and 2 bases from J, with 17 bases in between. This CDR3 region has 15 residues.

In the case of this clone: Additional DNA sequences in this sample encode the identical CDR3. The rearrangement joins TRBV7-3 to TRBJ2-2; D gene unclear. V was cut by 2 bases and J by 2 bases, with 6 bases left in between. Germline V CDR1 and CDR2: SGHTA, FQGTGA. This CDR3 has 14 amino acids. CDR3 sequence (DNA): TGTGCCAGCAGCTTATGGGGTAACACCGGGGAGCTGTTTTTT. Translating it yields CASSLWGNTGELFF.

This chain connects TRBV5-4 to TRBJ2-6; D is unresolved. There are 15 residues in the CDR3. V was cut by 0 bases and J by 0 bases, with 4 bases left in between. Per the germline V gene, CDR1 is SGHNT and CDR2 is YYREEE (reference sequence). The chain's CDR3 is CASSLAGSGANVLTF. The CDR3 nucleotides read TGTGCCAGCAGCTTGGCGGGCTCTGGGGCCAACGTCCTGACTTTC.

This sequence joins TRBV4-3 and TRBJ1-3; tentative D call: TRBD1 (6 bases). Trimming removed 5 bases at V and 2 bases at J, with 13 bases between. CDR1 is LGHNA and CDR2 is YSLEER in the germline V gene. This CDR3 region has 15 residues. This CDR3 reads CASSSTQGAGNTIYF. The CDR3 DNA is TGCGCCAGCAGCTCCACACAGGGCGCTGGAAACACCATATATTTT.

This clone was detected only once. The J gene is TRBJ2-7, the V gene TRBV10-3; no definite D call. This CDR3 has 14 amino acids. The germline V gene has CDR1 ENHRY and CDR2 SYGVKD. V was cut by 6 bases and J by 6 bases, with 18 bases left in between. The CDR3, as DNA: TGTGCCATCAGGGACGTGGGCAATTCCCGCGAGCAGTACTTC. This translates into CAIRDVGNSREQYF.

The chain combines TRBV7-9 with TRBJ2-7; D not certain. The CDR3 loop spans 16 amino acids. V was pared by 4 bases and J by 0 bases, with 16 bases between. Germline assignment: CDR1 SEHNR and CDR2 FQNEAQ (reference sequence). In DNA form, the CDR3 reads TGTGCCAGCAGCTCAAAAGGATATTCTAGCTCCTACGAGCAGTACTTC. It yields the protein CASSSKGYSSSYEQYF.

The rearrangement links TRBV27 to TRBJ2-3, with 10 bases matching TRBD2. Germline V CDR1 and CDR2: MNHEY, SMNVEV (reference sequence). The ends lost 5 bases at V and 4 bases at J; junction bases unmatched: 6. The CDR3 sequence is 15 residues long. CDR3 sequence: CASSLVLAGADTQYF. CDR3 nucleotides: TGTGCCAGCAGTCTCGTTCTAGCGGGAGCAGATACGCAGTATTTT.

The J gene is TRBJ2-7, the V gene TRBV4-1; D ambiguous. Germline assignment: CDR1 MGHRA and CDR2 YSYEKL. This CDR3 contains 15 residues. Trimming removed 0 bases at V and 5 bases at J, with 14 bases between. In DNA form, the CDR3 reads TGCGCCAGCAGCCAAGATTGGCTAGGTGTCGACGAGCAGTACTTC. It yields the protein CASSQDWLGVDEQYF.

This chain uses TRBV27 with TRBJ1-5; D is uncertain. Between the trimmed V and J ends, which lost 1 base and 1 base, there was a span of 8 bases. This CDR3 region has 15 residues. CDR1 and CDR2 from the germline V gene are MNHEY and SMNVEV (reference sequence). CDR3 protein: CASSLLKGSNQPQHF. CDR3 bases: TGTGCCAGCAGTTTATTGAAGGGCAGCAATCAGCCCCAGCATTTT.

The V call is TRBV27, the J call TRBJ2-5; 9 bases are shared with TRBD2. This CDR3 contains 15 residues. With 5 bases clipped from V and 4 bases from J, the junction kept 8 bases outside the gene matches. The germline CDR1 and CDR2 sequences are MNHEY and SMNVEV (reference sequence). The CDR3 reads CASSQRGREGETQYF. CDR3 bases: TGTGCCAGCAGTCAGAGGGGGCGGGAGGGAGAGACCCAGTACTTC.